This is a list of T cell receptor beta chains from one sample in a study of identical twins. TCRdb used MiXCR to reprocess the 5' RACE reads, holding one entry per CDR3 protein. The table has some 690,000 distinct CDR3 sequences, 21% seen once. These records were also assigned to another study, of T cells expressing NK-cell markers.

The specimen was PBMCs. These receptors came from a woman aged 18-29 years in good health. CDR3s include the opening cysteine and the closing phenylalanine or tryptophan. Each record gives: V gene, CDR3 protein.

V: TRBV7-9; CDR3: CASSPGTVSNQPQHF
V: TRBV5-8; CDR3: CASSGTPNHNEQFF
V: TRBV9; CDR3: CASSVEDRAGSPLHF
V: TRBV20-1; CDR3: CSANKGTGREQYF
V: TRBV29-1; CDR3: CSVLAGGLGEQYF
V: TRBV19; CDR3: CASSIRGIETQYF
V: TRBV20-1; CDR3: CSATSRQETQYF
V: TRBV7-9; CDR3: CASSLRLGGAYTDTQYF
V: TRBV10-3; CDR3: CAISPATSGRTDTQYF
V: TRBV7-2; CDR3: CASSPIGGEQYF
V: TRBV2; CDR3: CASSEGQSNNEQFF